This T cell receptor beta chain was identified in a study of OX40 agonist ivuxolimab in advanced cancers. Background on the study: The study enrolled dose-escalation patients with hepatocellular carcinoma, melanoma, renal cell or head and neck cancer.

This CDR3 is built from 14 residues. After removal of 6 bases from V and 7 bases from J, the junction contained 9 bases not matched to a gene. CDR1 is MNHEY and CDR2 is SVGAGI in the germline V gene. The assay was immunoSEQ multiplex PCR, and TCRdb's table has in-frame clones only and misses some. The repertoire holds around 79,000 clones, with just over 85% as singletons. The specimen was CD4+ or CD8+ T cells sorted from blood, collected in a trial of the OX40 agonist ivuxolimab. The gene calls are TRBV6-5 and TRBJ2-1, with 7 bases identical to TRBD2. This TCR came from an adult with an advanced solid tumor such as melanoma, head and neck, liver or kidney cancer. The CDR3 coding sequence is TGTGCCAGCAGACGCCCGGGACTATCAAATGAGCAGTTCTTC. Residues: CASRRPGLSNEQFF.